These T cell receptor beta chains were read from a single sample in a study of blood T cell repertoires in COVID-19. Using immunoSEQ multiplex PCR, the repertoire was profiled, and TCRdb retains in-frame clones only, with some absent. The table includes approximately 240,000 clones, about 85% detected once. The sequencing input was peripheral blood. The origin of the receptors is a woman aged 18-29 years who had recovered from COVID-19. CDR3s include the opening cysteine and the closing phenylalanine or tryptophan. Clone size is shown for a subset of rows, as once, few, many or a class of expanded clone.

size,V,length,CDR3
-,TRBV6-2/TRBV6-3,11,CASSFGDTQYF
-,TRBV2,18,CASSEGPSGPLNTGELFF
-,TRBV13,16,CASSLGAGGSNQPQHF
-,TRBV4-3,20,CASSQDIQGAGYSNTGELFF
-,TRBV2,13,CASRVDSGTEAFF
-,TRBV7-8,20,CASSLESVGFRPARGEKLFF
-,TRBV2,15,CASLRGRRSTDTQYF
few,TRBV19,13,CASKGNVFTEAFF
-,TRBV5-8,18,CASSKPGQGSHSNQPQHF
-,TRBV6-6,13,CASQGAGANVLTF
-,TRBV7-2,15,CASSLRDIWSYEQYF
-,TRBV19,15,CASSNGRFSYNEQFF
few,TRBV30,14,CAWSVRRQSYEQYF
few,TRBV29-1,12,CSASASGETQYF
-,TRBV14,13,CASSLQMNSPLHF
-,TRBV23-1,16,CASSQLSDRGHEKLFF
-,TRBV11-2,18,CASSLRGASFYSGNTIYF
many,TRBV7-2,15,CASSLTLSVDYEQYF
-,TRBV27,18,CASSLHNSPGNSNQPQHF
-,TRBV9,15,CASSPPRRQTNEQFF
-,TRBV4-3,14,CASSQARHHPGYTF
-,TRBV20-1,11,CSARTGVEQYF
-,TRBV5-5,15,CASSFLGGGGTEAFF
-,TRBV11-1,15,CASRLGLAGIYEQYF
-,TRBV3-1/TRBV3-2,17,CASSPQLTSGSSYEQYF
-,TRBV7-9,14,CASRSTGKTETQYF
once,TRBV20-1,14,CSASAKRVSYEQYF
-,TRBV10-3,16,CAISPQQGRSGNTIYF
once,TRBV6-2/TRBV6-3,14,CASSGQTENTEAFF
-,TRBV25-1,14,CASTRAGFVDEQFF
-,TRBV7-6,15,CASSRGGSSYNEQFF
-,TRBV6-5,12,CASRVTGAEAFF
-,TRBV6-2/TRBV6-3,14,CASSYLLDNYEQYF
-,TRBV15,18,CATSRGQGASIPSYEQYF
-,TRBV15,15,CATSTRRGGAYEQYF
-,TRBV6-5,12,CASGMEANEQFF
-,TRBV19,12,CASSMMGGEQYF
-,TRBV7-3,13,CASSRTGQETQYF
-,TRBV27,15,CASRSRDRVNSPLHF
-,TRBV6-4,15,CASSAGTANTGEPFF
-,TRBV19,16,CASNLAGGSSPGELFF
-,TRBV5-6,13,CASSLTVNTEAFF
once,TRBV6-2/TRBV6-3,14,CASSYGGAVEKLFF
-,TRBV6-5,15,CASSYAGTGLYGYTF